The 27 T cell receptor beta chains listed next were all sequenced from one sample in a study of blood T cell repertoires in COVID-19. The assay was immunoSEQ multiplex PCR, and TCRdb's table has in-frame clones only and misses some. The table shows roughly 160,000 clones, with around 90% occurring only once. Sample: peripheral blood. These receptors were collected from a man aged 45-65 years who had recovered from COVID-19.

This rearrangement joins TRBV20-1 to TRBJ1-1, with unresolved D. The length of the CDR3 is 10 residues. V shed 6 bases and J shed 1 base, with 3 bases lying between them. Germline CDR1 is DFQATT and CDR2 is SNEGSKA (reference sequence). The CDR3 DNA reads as TGCAGTGCCGGGAACACTGAAGCTTTCTTT. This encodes CSAGNTEAFF.

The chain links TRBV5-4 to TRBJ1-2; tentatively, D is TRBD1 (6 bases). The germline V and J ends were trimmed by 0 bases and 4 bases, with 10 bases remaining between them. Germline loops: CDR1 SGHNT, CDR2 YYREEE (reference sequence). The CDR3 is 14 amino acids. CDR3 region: CASSLDRVSYGYTF. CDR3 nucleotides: TGTGCCAGCAGCTTGGACAGGGTCAGCTATGGCTACACCTTC.

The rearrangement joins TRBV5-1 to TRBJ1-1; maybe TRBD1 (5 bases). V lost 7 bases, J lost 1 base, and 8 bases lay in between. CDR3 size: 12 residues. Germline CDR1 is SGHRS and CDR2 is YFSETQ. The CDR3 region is CASGTGNTEAFF. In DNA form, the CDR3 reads TGCGCCAGCGGAACAGGGAACACTGAAGCTTTCTTT.

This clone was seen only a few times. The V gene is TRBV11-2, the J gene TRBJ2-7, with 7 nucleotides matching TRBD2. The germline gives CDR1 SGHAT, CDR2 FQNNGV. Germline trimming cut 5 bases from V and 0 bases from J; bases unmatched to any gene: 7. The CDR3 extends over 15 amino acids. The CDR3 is CASSPRSSGSYEQYF. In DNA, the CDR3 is TGTGCCAGCAGCCCCCGGTCTAGCGGCTCCTACGAGCAGTACTTC.

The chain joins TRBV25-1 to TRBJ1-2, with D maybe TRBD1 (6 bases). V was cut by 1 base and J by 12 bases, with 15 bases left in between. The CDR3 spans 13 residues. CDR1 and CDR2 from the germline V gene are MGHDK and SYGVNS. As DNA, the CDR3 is TGTGCCAGCAGTGAATCGGGACACCAGTCGAACACCTTC. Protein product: CASSESGHQSNTF.

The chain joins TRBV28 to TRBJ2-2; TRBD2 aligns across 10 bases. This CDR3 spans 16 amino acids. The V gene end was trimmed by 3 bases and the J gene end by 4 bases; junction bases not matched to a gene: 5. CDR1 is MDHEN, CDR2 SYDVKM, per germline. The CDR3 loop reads CASSLSSGRGTGELFF. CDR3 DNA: TGTGCCAGCAGTTTGTCCAGCGGGAGGGGCACCGGGGAGCTGTTTTTT.

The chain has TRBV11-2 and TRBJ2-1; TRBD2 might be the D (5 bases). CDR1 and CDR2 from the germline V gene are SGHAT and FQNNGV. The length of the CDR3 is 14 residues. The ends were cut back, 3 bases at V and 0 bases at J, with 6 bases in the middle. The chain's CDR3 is CASSFRGSYNEQFF. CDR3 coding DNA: TGTGCCAGCAGCTTCCGGGGCTCCTACAATGAGCAGTTCTTC.

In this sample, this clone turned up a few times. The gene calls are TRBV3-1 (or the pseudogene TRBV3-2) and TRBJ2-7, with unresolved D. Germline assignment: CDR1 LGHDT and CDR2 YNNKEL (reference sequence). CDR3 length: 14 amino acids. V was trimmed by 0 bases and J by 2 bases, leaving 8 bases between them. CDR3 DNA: TGTGCCAGCAGCCAAGATGCCACAACCTACGAGCAGTACTTC. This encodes CASSQDATTYEQYF.

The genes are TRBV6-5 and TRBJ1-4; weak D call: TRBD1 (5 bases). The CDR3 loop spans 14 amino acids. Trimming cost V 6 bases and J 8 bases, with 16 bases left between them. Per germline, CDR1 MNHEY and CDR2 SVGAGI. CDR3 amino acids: CASRRDGGWEKLFF. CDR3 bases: TGTGCCAGCAGAAGGGACGGGGGTTGGGAAAAACTGTTTTTT.

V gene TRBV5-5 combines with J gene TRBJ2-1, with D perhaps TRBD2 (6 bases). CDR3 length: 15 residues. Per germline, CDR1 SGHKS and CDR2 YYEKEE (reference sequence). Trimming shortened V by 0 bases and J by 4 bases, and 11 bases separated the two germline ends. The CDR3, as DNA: TGTGCCAGCAGCTTGGTAGCGGTGAATTACAATGAGCAGTTCTTC. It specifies CASSLVAVNYNEQFF.

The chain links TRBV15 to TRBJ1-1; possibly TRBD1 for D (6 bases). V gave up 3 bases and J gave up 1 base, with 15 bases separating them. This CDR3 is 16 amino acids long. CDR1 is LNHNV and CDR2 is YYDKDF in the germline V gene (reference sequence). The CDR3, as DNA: TGTGCCACCAGCAGGGCCAGGGGTTTGGCGAACACTGAAGCTTTCTTT. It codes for CATSRARGLANTEAFF.

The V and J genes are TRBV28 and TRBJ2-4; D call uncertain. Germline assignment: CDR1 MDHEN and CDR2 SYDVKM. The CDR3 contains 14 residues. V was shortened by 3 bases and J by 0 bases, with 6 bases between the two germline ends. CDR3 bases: TGTGCCAGCAGTTTGCAGGCAGCCAAAAACATTCAGTACTTC. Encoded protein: CASSLQAAKNIQYF.

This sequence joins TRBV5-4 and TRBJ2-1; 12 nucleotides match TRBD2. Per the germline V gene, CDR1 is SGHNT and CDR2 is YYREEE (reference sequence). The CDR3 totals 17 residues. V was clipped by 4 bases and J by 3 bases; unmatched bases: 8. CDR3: CASSPGLAGSLYNEQFF. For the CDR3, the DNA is TGTGCCAGCAGCCCTGGACTAGCGGGGTCCCTCTACAATGAGCAGTTCTTC.

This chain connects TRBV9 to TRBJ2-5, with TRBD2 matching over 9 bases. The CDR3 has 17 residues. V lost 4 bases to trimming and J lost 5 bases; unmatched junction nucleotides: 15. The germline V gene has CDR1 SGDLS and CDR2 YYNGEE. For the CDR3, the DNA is TGTGCCAGCAGCCCCAAGACGGTAGCGGGGGCCGGGGAGACCCAGTACTTC. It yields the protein CASSPKTVAGAGETQYF.

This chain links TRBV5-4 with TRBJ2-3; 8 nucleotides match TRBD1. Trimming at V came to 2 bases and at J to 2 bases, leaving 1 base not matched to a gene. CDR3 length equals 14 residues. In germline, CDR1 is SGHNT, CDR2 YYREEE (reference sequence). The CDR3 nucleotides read TGTGCCAGCAGCTTCCAGGGGGCCACAGATACGCAGTATTTT. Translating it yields CASSFQGATDTQYF.

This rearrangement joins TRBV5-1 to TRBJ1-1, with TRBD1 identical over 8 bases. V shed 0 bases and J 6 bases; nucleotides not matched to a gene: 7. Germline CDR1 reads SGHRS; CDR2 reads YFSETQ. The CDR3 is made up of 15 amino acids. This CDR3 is CASSLVGRGQSEAFF. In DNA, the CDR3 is TGCGCCAGCAGCTTGGTGGGCAGGGGGCAGTCTGAAGCTTTCTTT.

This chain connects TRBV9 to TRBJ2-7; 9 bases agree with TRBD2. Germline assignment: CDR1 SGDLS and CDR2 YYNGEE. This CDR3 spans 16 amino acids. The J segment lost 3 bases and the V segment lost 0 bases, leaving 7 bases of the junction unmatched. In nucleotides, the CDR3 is TGTGCCAGCAGCGTAGGCCCGGGACTAGCCAGCTACGAGCAGTACTTC. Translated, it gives CASSVGPGLASYEQYF.

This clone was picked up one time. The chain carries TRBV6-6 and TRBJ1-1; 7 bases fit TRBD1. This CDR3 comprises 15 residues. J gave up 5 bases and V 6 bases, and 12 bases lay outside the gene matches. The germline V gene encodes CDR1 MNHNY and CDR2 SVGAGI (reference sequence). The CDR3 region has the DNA TGTGCCAGCAGCAGGCTACAGGGGACGGGGACTGAAGCTTTCTTT. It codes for CASSRLQGTGTEAFF.

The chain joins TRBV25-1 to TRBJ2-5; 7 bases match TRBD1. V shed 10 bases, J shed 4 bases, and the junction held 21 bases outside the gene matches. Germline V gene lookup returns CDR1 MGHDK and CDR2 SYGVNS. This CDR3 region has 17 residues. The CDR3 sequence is CATVPSERGLLRETQYF. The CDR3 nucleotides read TGTGCCACCGTACCTTCCGAGAGGGGGCTTTTGCGAGAGACCCAGTACTTC. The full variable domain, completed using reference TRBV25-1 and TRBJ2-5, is EADIYQTPRYLVIGTGKKITLECSQTMGHDKMYWYQQDPGMELHLIHYSYGVNSTEKGDLSSESTVSRIRTEHFPLTLESARPSHTSQYLCATVPSERGLLRETQYFGPGTRLLVL.

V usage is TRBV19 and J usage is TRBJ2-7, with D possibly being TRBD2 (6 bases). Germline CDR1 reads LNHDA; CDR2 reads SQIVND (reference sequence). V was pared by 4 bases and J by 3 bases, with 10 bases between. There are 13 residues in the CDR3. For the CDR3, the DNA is TGTGCCAGTAGTACCATGGGAGGCTACGAGCAGTACTTC. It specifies CASSTMGGYEQYF.

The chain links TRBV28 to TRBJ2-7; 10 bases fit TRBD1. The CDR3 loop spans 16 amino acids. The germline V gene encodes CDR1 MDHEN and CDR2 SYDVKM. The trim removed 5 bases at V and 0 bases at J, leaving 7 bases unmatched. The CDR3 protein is CASSPPGQGSSYEQYF. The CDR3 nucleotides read TGTGCCAGCAGTCCCCCGGGACAGGGGAGCTCCTACGAGCAGTACTTC.

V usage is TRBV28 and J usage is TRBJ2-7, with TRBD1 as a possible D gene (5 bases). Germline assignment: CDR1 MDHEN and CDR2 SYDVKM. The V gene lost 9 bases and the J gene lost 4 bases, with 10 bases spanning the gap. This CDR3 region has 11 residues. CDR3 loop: CASTRAYEQYF. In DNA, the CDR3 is TGTGCCAGTACCAGGGCGTACGAGCAGTACTTC.

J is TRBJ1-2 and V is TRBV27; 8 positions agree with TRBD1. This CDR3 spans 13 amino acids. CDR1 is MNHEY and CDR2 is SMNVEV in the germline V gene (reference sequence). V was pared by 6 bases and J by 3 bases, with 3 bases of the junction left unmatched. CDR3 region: CASRATGDYGYTF. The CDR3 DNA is TGTGCCAGCAGGGCGACAGGGGACTATGGCTACACCTTC.

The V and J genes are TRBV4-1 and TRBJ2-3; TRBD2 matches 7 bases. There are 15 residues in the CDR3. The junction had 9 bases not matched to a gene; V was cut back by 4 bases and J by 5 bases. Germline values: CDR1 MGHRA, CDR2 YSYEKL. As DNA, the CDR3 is TGCGCCAGCAGCCCTGCTCCTAGCGGCGGAGATACGCAGTATTTT. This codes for CASSPAPSGGDTQYF.

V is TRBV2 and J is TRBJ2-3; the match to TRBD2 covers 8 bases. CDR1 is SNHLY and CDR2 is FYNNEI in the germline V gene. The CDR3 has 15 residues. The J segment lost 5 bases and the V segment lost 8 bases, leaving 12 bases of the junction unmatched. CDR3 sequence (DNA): TGTGCCAGCCACCTCTTAAGCGGGAGTTTAGATACGCAGTATTTT. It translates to CASHLLSGSLDTQYF.

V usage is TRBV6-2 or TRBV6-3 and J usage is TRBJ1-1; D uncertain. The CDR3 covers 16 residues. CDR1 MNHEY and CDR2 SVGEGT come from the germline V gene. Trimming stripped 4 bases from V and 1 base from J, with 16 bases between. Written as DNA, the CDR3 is TGTGCCAGCAGTTCCGCGGTAGGGAGCACGAACACTGAAGCTTTCTTT. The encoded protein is CASSSAVGSTNTEAFF.

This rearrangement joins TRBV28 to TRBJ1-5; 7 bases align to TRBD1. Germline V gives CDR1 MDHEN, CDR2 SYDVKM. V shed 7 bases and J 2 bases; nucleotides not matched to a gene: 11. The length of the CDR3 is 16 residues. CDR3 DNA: TGTGCCAGCAAACCCTCAGACAGGGTGGGCAATCAGCCCCAGCATTTT. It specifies CASKPSDRVGNQPQHF. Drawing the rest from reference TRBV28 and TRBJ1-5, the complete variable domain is DVKVTQSSRYLVKRTGEKVFLECVQDMDHENMFWYRQDPGLGLRLIYFSYDVKMKEKGDIPEGYSVSREKKERFSLILESASTNQTSMYLCASKPSDRVGNQPQHFGDGTRLSIL.